Listed here are 20 T cell receptor beta chains from one sample, sequenced in a study of blood T cell repertoires in COVID-19 (dated by TCRdb to 2019 to 2021). The library was made by the immunoSEQ multiplex PCR assay. The clones in this table, taken by TCRdb from immuneACCESS, are in-frame only. Not every clone is retained; where verified, under half of the shortfall comes from an unresolved V gene, and the cause of the rest is unknown. The sample table lists approximately 150,000 clones, approximately 89% of them with a count of one. About 28% of the sample belongs to the ten largest clones. Sequencing was carried out using peripheral blood. These receptors were taken from a human donor in a cohort sampled during active COVID-19.

The gene calls are TRBV14 and TRBJ2-1; D might be TRBD1 (5 bases). The V gene's germline CDR1 is SGHDN and CDR2 FVKESK. Trimming stripped 2 bases from V and 6 bases from J, with 17 bases between. This CDR3 is 16 amino acids long. CDR3 in DNA: TGTGCCAGCAGCCAACTAAGGGGCGCGACGTTCAATGAGCAGTTCTTC. Amino acids: CASSQLRGATFNEQFF.

The V and J genes are TRBV3-1 (or the pseudogene TRBV3-2) and TRBJ2-7, with 9 bases matching TRBD2. The CDR3 consists of 14 residues. Germline-derived CDR1 and CDR2 are LGHDT and YNNKEL (reference sequence). Trimming removed 1 base from V and 3 bases from J; junction bases left unmatched: 1. The CDR3 nucleotides are TGTGCCAGCAGCCAAGCAGCGGGGGGCTACGAGCAGTACTTC. Translation gives CASSQAAGGYEQYF.

The gene calls are TRBV4-1 and TRBJ2-3; 7 bases match TRBD1. The CDR3 loop spans 15 amino acids. Germline V lookup: CDR1 MGHRA, CDR2 YSYEKL. Trimming removed 4 bases from V and 2 bases from J; junction bases left unmatched: 6. The CDR3 nucleotides are TGCGCCAGCAGCCCATGGGACAGATCCACAGATACGCAGTATTTT. Its protein product is CASSPWDRSTDTQYF.

The CDR3 DNA is TGTGCCAGCCAGGTTGACTCCTATAATTCACCCCTCCACTTT. Its protein is CASQVDSYNSPLHF. V and J are TRBV2 and TRBJ1-6; D is unclear. The germline V gene has CDR1 SNHLY and CDR2 FYNNEI. V was cut by 8 bases and J by 0 bases, with 8 bases left in between. There are 14 residues in the CDR3.

The chain has TRBV5-1 and TRBJ2-7, with D possibly matching TRBD2 (6 bases). V lost 0 bases to trimming and J lost 1 base, with 8 bases between them. Germline CDR1 SGHRS, CDR2 YFSETQ. This CDR3 has 14 residues. CDR3 bases: TGCGCCAGCAGCTTGGTGGAGGGATCCTACGAGCAGTACTTC. Encoded protein: CASSLVEGSYEQYF. The variable domain in full, completed from reference TRBV5-1 and TRBJ2-7, reads KAGVTQTPRYLIKTRGQQVTLSCSPISGHRSVSWYQQTPGQGLQFLFEYFSETQRNKGNFPGRFSGRQFSNSRSEMNVSTLELGDSALYLCASSLVEGSYEQYFGPGTRLTVT.

The chain recombines TRBV11-1 with TRBJ2-1, with 8 bases identical to TRBD1. The CDR3 contains 15 residues. Germline loops: CDR1 SGHAT, CDR2 FQDESV (reference sequence). The V segment lost 6 bases and the J segment 7 bases; nucleotides outside the gene matches: 11. CDR3 in amino acids: CASRRQGFLGNEQFF. DNA for the CDR3: TGTGCCAGCAGGCGACAGGGGTTTCTGGGGAATGAGCAGTTCTTC.

V gene TRBV7-9 combines with J gene TRBJ1-2; 11 positions match TRBD1. Trimming at V came to 6 bases and at J to 6 bases, leaving 9 bases not matched to a gene. The CDR3 is made up of 15 amino acids. Looked up from germline, CDR1 is SEHNR and CDR2 is FQNEAQ (reference sequence). The CDR3 bases are TGTGCCAGCAGTAGGGCCCCGGGACAGGGGGATGGCTACACCTTC. It encodes CASSRAPGQGDGYTF.

This rearrangement joins TRBV19 to TRBJ2-3, with 10 bases fitting TRBD1. V lost 5 bases and J lost 0; bases outside the gene matches: 5. The CDR3 totals 16 residues. The germline V gene has CDR1 LNHDA and CDR2 SQIVND (reference sequence). CDR3 nucleotides: TGTGCCAGTAGTGACCGGACAGGGGGAAGCACAGATACGCAGTATTTT. As protein: CASSDRTGGSTDTQYF.

This clone rates as medium-sized (0.01 to 0.1%). V is TRBV4-3 and J is TRBJ2-7, with D possibly matching TRBD1 (6 bases). The CDR3 extends over 16 amino acids. V shed 0 bases and J shed 3 bases, with 15 bases lying between them. Germline CDR1 reads LGHNA; CDR2 reads YSLEER. This chain's CDR3 is CASSQEGTPNFYEQYF. As DNA, the CDR3 is TGCGCCAGCAGCCAAGAAGGGACACCGAATTTCTACGAGCAGTACTTC.

The chain carries TRBV6-5 and TRBJ2-3; TRBD2 aligns across 9 bases. V trimming: 0 bases; J trimming: 2 bases; junction bases outside the gene matches: 3. Germline assignment: CDR1 MNHEY and CDR2 SVGAGI. The CDR3 extends over 16 amino acids. CDR3: CASSYSGLAPTDTQYF. The CDR3, as DNA: TGTGCCAGCAGTTACTCCGGACTAGCGCCCACAGATACGCAGTATTTT.

The V call is TRBV9, the J call TRBJ2-1; 10 positions agree with TRBD2. CDR1 is SGDLS and CDR2 is YYNGEE in the germline V gene. J was trimmed by 9 bases and V by 3 bases; bases with no gene match: 12. CDR3 length: 16 amino acids. In DNA, the CDR3 is TGTGCCAGCAGCGGCCTGAGCGGGGGGGTCTATGGTGAGCAGTTCTTC. Residues: CASSGLSGGVYGEQFF.

The genes are TRBV7-3 and TRBJ2-7; 11 bases are a match to TRBD2. CDR1 is SGHTA, CDR2 FQGTGA, per germline. Unmatched junction bases numbered 16, after V lost 5 bases and J lost 1 base. The CDR3 extends over 19 amino acids. The CDR3 loop reads CASSRGGVVAGGPSYEQYF. The CDR3 DNA follows: TGTGCCAGCAGCCGCGGTGGAGTAGTAGCGGGGGGGCCGTCCTACGAGCAGTACTTC.

The chain combines TRBV9 with TRBJ2-5, with a weak D call TRBD1 (6 bases). The CDR3 extends over 15 amino acids. Trimming cost V 4 bases and J 5 bases, with 18 bases left between them. CDR1 is SGDLS, CDR2 YYNGEE, per germline. The CDR3 coding sequence is TGTGCCAGCAGCCCCTACCCAGGGGCCGGGGAGACCCAGTACTTC. Its protein product is CASSPYPGAGETQYF. Based on the CDR3 plus reference TRBV9 and TRBJ2-5, the full variable domain is DSGVTQTPKHLITATGQRVTLRCSPRSGDLSVYWYQQSLDQGLQFLIQYYNGEERAKGNILERFSAQQFPDLHSELNLSSLELGDSALYFCASSPYPGAGETQYFGPGTRLLVL.

V usage is TRBV7-3 and J usage is TRBJ2-1, with 11 bases identical to TRBD2. This CDR3 spans 15 amino acids. Germline loops: CDR1 SGHTA, CDR2 FQGTGA. With V trimmed by 5 bases and J by 3 bases, 3 bases remained unmatched. CDR3 nucleotide sequence: TGTGCCAGCAGCCCGCTAGCGGGGGGCTACAATGAGCAGTTCTTC. It encodes CASSPLAGGYNEQFF.

This chain uses TRBV18 with TRBJ2-7; a weak D match, TRBD1 (6 bases). In germline, CDR1 is KGHSH, CDR2 LQKENI. V was clipped by 3 bases and J by 2 bases, with 20 bases between them. The CDR3 has 17 amino acids. CDR3 bases: TGTGCCAGCTCACCCATCAACGGCAGGGGCTTAGCCTACGAGCAGTACTTC. Translation: CASSPINGRGLAYEQYF.

The chain has TRBV18 and TRBJ1-2, with D possibly matching TRBD1 (6 bases). Per germline, CDR1 KGHSH and CDR2 LQKENI. This CDR3 region has 15 residues. The germline V and J ends were trimmed by 3 bases and 4 bases, with 15 bases remaining between them. CDR3 region: CASSPRGGVLYGYTF. The CDR3 DNA sequence: TGTGCCAGCTCACCCAGAGGGGGGGTCCTCTATGGCTACACCTTC.

The genes are TRBV25-1 and TRBJ1-2, with unresolved D. Between the trimmed V and J ends, which lost 4 bases and 2 bases, there was a span of 20 bases. This CDR3 spans 17 amino acids. Germline lookup yields CDR1 MGHDK and CDR2 SYGVNS. CDR3 nucleotides: TGTGCCAGCAGTGCAATAGGCTGGGCCCCGGGAAACTATGGCTACACCTTC. Translation: CASSAIGWAPGNYGYTF.

The genes are TRBV7-8 and TRBJ1-3, with 9 bases that match TRBD1. CDR1 and CDR2 (germline): SGHVS, FQNEAQ. The CDR3 spans 16 residues. V trimming: 1 base; J trimming: 3 bases; junction bases outside the gene matches: 4. The CDR3 DNA is TGTGCCAGCAGCTTAGTAGGGACAGGGTATGGAAACACCATATATTTT. It is translated as CASSLVGTGYGNTIYF.

In nucleotides, the CDR3 is TGTGCCAGCAGTTACTCGACTAGCGGGGTGTCTGGGGAGCTGTTTTTT. Amino acids: CASSYSTSGVSGELFF. The rearrangement joins TRBV6-2 or TRBV6-3 to TRBJ2-2, with 11 positions matching TRBD2. Germline assignment: CDR1 MNHEY and CDR2 SVGEGT. Germline trimming cut 0 bases from V and 8 bases from J; bases unmatched to any gene: 5. The CDR3 consists of 16 residues.

This rearrangement joins TRBV7-9 to TRBJ1-2; D is perhaps TRBD1 (5 bases). Germline V gene lookup returns CDR1 SEHNR and CDR2 FQNEAQ (reference sequence). This CDR3 contains 16 residues. V lost 6 bases to trimming and J lost 2 bases, with 19 bases between them. CDR3 DNA sequence: TGTGCCAGCAGTCGGACGGGGACTAGGGAGAACTATGGCTACACCTTC. Its protein product is CASSRTGTRENYGYTF.